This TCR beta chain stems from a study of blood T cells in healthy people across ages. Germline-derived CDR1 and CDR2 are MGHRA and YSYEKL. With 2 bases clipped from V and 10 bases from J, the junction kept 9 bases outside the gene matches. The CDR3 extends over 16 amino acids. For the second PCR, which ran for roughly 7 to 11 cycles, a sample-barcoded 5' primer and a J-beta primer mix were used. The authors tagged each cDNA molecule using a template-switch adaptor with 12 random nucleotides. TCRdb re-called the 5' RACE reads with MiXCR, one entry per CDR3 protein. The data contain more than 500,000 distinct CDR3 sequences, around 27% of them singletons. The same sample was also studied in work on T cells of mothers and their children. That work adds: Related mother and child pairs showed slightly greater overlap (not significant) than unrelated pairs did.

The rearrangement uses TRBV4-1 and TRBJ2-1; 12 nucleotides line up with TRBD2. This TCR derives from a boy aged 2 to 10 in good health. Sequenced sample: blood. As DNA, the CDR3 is TGCGCCAGCAGCCAACCGACTAGCGGGAGAGGAGAGGAGCAGTTCTTC. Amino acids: CASSQPTSGRGEEQFF.